This is a list of T cell receptor beta chains from one sample in a study of blood T cell repertoires in COVID-19. Method: immunoSEQ multiplex PCR; TCRdb's copy keeps in-frame clones and lacks some. The data hold approximately 180,000 clones, with about 79% observed a single time. Sequencing was carried out using PBMCs or T cells enriched from blood (not recorded which). The receptors were sampled from a man aged 50-60 years who had recovered from COVID-19. The CDR3 runs from the conserved cysteine through the conserved F or W. Fields, in order: clone size, V gene, J gene, CDR3 protein. The size entry is marked missing in some rows and otherwise reads once, few, many or a size class.

clone_size: NA; v_call: TRBV7-9; j_call: TRBJ1-1; cdr3_aa: CASSRDWNTEAFF
clone_size: NA; v_call: TRBV10-1; j_call: TRBJ1-1; cdr3_aa: CASSRQADTEAFF
clone_size: NA; v_call: TRBV2; j_call: TRBJ2-6; cdr3_aa: CASSERVKASGANVLTF
clone_size: NA; v_call: TRBV7-2; j_call: TRBJ1-2; cdr3_aa: CASSPRRAGSDGYTF
clone_size: NA; v_call: TRBV10-1; j_call: TRBJ1-3; cdr3_aa: CASSLDSSSGNTIYF
clone_size: NA; v_call: TRBV4-1; j_call: TRBJ2-3; cdr3_aa: CASSRQGSTDTQYF
clone_size: NA; v_call: TRBV6-6; j_call: TRBJ1-2; cdr3_aa: CASRAGTVTANYGYTF
clone_size: few; v_call: TRBV28; j_call: TRBJ2-7; cdr3_aa: CASSPPLGTGNGYEQYF
clone_size: few; v_call: TRBV7-3; j_call: TRBJ2-1; cdr3_aa: CASSLAGGNEQFF
clone_size: NA; v_call: TRBV4-2; j_call: TRBJ2-5; cdr3_aa: CASSPRDGETQYF
clone_size: NA; v_call: TRBV10-3; j_call: TRBJ1-1; cdr3_aa: CAISESPITRGAKNTEAFF
clone_size: NA; v_call: TRBV7-6; j_call: TRBJ2-1; cdr3_aa: CASRGAFGGAGDEQFF
clone_size: NA; v_call: TRBV23-1; j_call: TRBJ2-2; cdr3_aa: CASSQTPFQGQTGELFF
clone_size: NA; v_call: TRBV3-1/TRBV3-2; j_call: TRBJ2-2; cdr3_aa: CASSQNPSGRLVIGELFF
clone_size: NA; v_call: TRBV19; j_call: TRBJ1-5; cdr3_aa: CASSRERALLNSNQPQHF
clone_size: NA; v_call: TRBV9; j_call: TRBJ2-7; cdr3_aa: CASSVGSESYGQYF
clone_size: NA; v_call: TRBV14; j_call: TRBJ1-2; cdr3_aa: CASSPGTGGAYGYTF
clone_size: NA; v_call: TRBV6-5; j_call: TRBJ1-5; cdr3_aa: CASRRDRGGQPQHF
clone_size: NA; v_call: TRBV30; j_call: TRBJ1-2; cdr3_aa: CAWTGQGTTNYGYTF
clone_size: NA; v_call: TRBV9; j_call: TRBJ2-3; cdr3_aa: CASSVASGGTHTDTQYF
clone_size: NA; v_call: TRBV4-1; j_call: TRBJ1-4; cdr3_aa: CASSQATGNYEKLFF
clone_size: NA; v_call: TRBV5-1; j_call: TRBJ2-1; cdr3_aa: CASSWSSGGTSYNEQFF
clone_size: NA; v_call: TRBV5-1; j_call: TRBJ1-6; cdr3_aa: CASSLEQENSPLHF
clone_size: NA; v_call: TRBV5-1; j_call: TRBJ2-3; cdr3_aa: CASSLARGNTDTQYF
clone_size: NA; v_call: TRBV27; j_call: TRBJ1-5; cdr3_aa: CASSLSPDIPQHF
clone_size: NA; v_call: TRBV7-8; j_call: TRBJ1-2; cdr3_aa: CASSLPGTGASSYGYTF
clone_size: NA; v_call: TRBV2; j_call: TRBJ1-2; cdr3_aa: CASSEGGGYGYTF
clone_size: NA; v_call: TRBV5-1; j_call: TRBJ2-7; cdr3_aa: CASSISGTTYEQYF
clone_size: NA; v_call: TRBV3-1/TRBV3-2; j_call: TRBJ2-7; cdr3_aa: CASSHRLAGGFSEQYF
clone_size: NA; v_call: TRBV2; j_call: TRBJ1-5; cdr3_aa: CASREQGVGQPQHF
clone_size: NA; v_call: TRBV6-5; j_call: TRBJ1-1; cdr3_aa: CASRIMQGPAFF
clone_size: NA; v_call: TRBV27; j_call: TRBJ1-5; cdr3_aa: CASRLATGLNQPQHF
clone_size: NA; v_call: TRBV19; j_call: TRBJ2-7; cdr3_aa: CASSRPGTGTYEQYF
clone_size: NA; v_call: TRBV2; j_call: TRBJ2-3; cdr3_aa: CASSEVGGRTDTQYF
clone_size: NA; v_call: TRBV30; j_call: TRBJ2-3; cdr3_aa: CAWSVFSTDTQYF
clone_size: NA; v_call: TRBV7-4; j_call: TRBJ1-4; cdr3_aa: CASSTGTVIEKLFF
clone_size: NA; v_call: TRBV3-1/TRBV3-2; j_call: TRBJ1-1; cdr3_aa: CASSQLGSNTEAFF
clone_size: few; v_call: TRBV15; j_call: TRBJ1-2; cdr3_aa: CATSRQGARGYTF
clone_size: NA; v_call: TRBV11-1; j_call: TRBJ2-3; cdr3_aa: CASSLAGGRADTQYF
clone_size: once; v_call: TRBV19; j_call: TRBJ2-1; cdr3_aa: CASMVGREGEQFF
clone_size: once; v_call: TRBV9; j_call: TRBJ1-1; cdr3_aa: CASSMGVGNTEAFF
clone_size: few; v_call: TRBV10-2; j_call: TRBJ1-1; cdr3_aa: CASSGTGVTEAFF
clone_size: few; v_call: TRBV5-4; j_call: TRBJ2-3; cdr3_aa: CASSAGLGSTDTQYF
clone_size: NA; v_call: TRBV3-1/TRBV3-2; j_call: TRBJ1-5; cdr3_aa: CASSHATGSQPQHF
clone_size: NA; v_call: TRBV19; j_call: TRBJ1-4; cdr3_aa: CASSTTTGGSGKLFF
clone_size: NA; v_call: TRBV15; j_call: TRBJ1-1; cdr3_aa: CATSRGIQVEAFF
clone_size: NA; v_call: TRBV18; j_call: TRBJ2-7; cdr3_aa: CASSTSVGSYEQYF
clone_size: NA; v_call: TRBV4-1; j_call: TRBJ2-7; cdr3_aa: CASSRDSGGTYEQYF
clone_size: NA; v_call: TRBV27; j_call: TRBJ1-4; cdr3_aa: CASSFRTGDEKLFF
clone_size: NA; v_call: TRBV28; j_call: TRBJ2-2; cdr3_aa: CASSLWRMDTGPGELFF
clone_size: NA; v_call: TRBV6-5; j_call: TRBJ2-3; cdr3_aa: CATAGYGVDTQYF